This is a list of T cell receptor beta chains from one sample in a study of T cells in Graves' hyperthyroidism and ophthalmopathy. TCRdb itself ran the multiplex PCR reads through MiXCR, one entry per CDR3 protein. The sample lists nearly 750,000 distinct CDR3 sequences, 30% to 40% occurring once. Sequencing used blood. Receptors were obtained from a woman in her thirties or forties with Graves' hyperthyroidism. The CDR3 runs from the conserved cysteine through the conserved F or W. The D gene is left open where the match is weak. For some rows the clone size is stated as once, few or many, or as a class when expanded; others skip it.

J gene	D gene	clone size	V gene	CDR3 protein	CDR3 DNA
TRBJ2-2	.	few	TRBV20-1	CSARAGLGNTGELFF	TGCAGTGCTAGAGCGGGGCTCGGGAACACCGGGGAGCTGTTTTTT
TRBJ1-4	.	many	TRBV7-9	CASTPGGEKLFF	TGTGCCAGCACACCCGGCGGAGAAAAACTGTTTTTT
TRBJ1-6	TRBD1	.	TRBV4-3	CASSLTAPGTGKSPLHF	TGCGCCAGCAGCCTCACCGCCCCCGGGACAGGGAAATCACCCCTCCACTTT
TRBJ2-7	TRBD1	few	TRBV6-5	CASSFGTAAYEQYF	TGTGCCAGCAGTTTCGGGACAGCCGCCTACGAGCAGTACTTC
TRBJ1-3	.	.	TRBV7-2	CASSRSADSGNTIYF	TGTGCCAGCAGCCGGTCAGCAGACTCTGGAAACACCATATATTTT
TRBJ2-3	.	once	TRBV7-9	CASSLVGPRDTQYF	TGTGCCAGCAGCTTAGTCGGGCCGAGAGATACGCAGTATTTT
TRBJ2-7	TRBD1	.	TRBV4-1	CASSPRADRARDEQYF	TGCGCCAGCAGCCCTAGGGCAGACAGGGCCCGTGACGAGCAGTACTTC
TRBJ2-6	TRBD1	many	TRBV7-2	CASSPPTGTGIRSGANVLTF	TGTGCCAGCAGCCCCCCGACCGGGACAGGTATTCGCTCTGGGGCCAACGTCCTGACTTTC
TRBJ2-7	.	.	TRBV11-2	CASVSAGASYEQYF	TGTGCTAGCGTCTCGGCAGGGGCATCCTACGAGCAGTACTTC
TRBJ2-3	TRBD2	.	TRBV10-3	CAILAGVGTDTQYF	TGTGCCATCTTAGCGGGAGTGGGTACAGATACGCAGTATTTT
TRBJ2-2	.	.	TRBV19	CATNRPGRTGELFF	TGTGCCACCAATAGACCGGGAAGAACCGGGGAGCTGTTTTTT
TRBJ2-5	TRBD2	.	TRBV7-2	CASSLSRAGLKETQYF	TGTGCCAGCAGCTTGTCACGAGCGGGGTTGAAGGAGACCCAGTACTTC
TRBJ1-1	TRBD1	many	TRBV20-1	CSARVRGLVNTEAFF	TGCAGTGCTAGAGTCAGGGGGCTTGTGAACACTGAAGCTTTCTTT
TRBJ1-2	.	many	TRBV6-5	CASRLDSNYGYTF	TGTGCCAGCAGGCTGGACAGTAACTATGGCTACACCTTC
TRBJ1-1	.	.	TRBV7-2	CASSLFGVREAFF	TGTGCCAGTAGCTTATTCGGGGTCCGTGAAGCTTTCTTT
TRBJ2-3	TRBD2	many	TRBV7-2	CASSLTSGSDTQYF	TGTGCCAGCAGCTTAACTAGCGGGAGCGATACGCAGTATTTT
TRBJ1-4	.	few	TRBV5-1	CASSSSGPGNEKLFF	TGCGCCAGCAGCTCCTCGGGTCCGGGAAATGAAAAACTGTTTTTT
TRBJ1-6	.	many	TRBV12-3/TRBV12-4	CASSFATAHNSPLHF	TGTGCCAGCAGTTTCGCGACAGCTCATAATTCACCCCTCCACTTT
TRBJ1-5	TRBD1	.	TRBV30	CAWSKGQVSNQPQHF	TGTGCCTGGAGCAAAGGACAGGTTAGCAATCAGCCCCAGCATTTT
TRBJ1-6	TRBD1	.	TRBV7-2	CASSQSGQQNSPLHF	TGTGCCAGCAGCCAGTCGGGACAGCAGAATTCACCCCTCCACTTT
TRBJ2-7	TRBD1	few	TRBV28	CASSTPDRSYEQYF	TGTGCCAGCAGTACCCCGGACAGGAGTTACGAGCAGTACTTC
TRBJ2-7	TRBD1	.	TRBV6-5	CASGQGEAYEQYF	TGTGCCAGCGGCCAGGGGGAAGCCTACGAGCAGTACTTC
TRBJ1-1	.	.	TRBV10-2	CASSHLFRRASDTEAFF	TGCGCCAGCAGCCACCTTTTCCGGCGAGCCAGCGACACTGAAGCTTTCTTT
TRBJ2-5	.	many	TRBV7-2	CASSLAPTQETQYF	TGTGCCAGCAGCTTAGCCCCCACCCAAGAGACCCAGTACTTC
TRBJ2-6	.	.	TRBV6-5	CASSSRLTF	TGTGCCAGCAGTTCACGCCTGACTTTC
TRBJ1-2	.	many	TRBV29-1	CSVETKGGESYGYTF	TGCAGCGTTGAGACCAAAGGTGGAGAGTCTTATGGCTACACCTTC
TRBJ1-1	TRBD1	few	TRBV5-1	CASRLGQMNTEAFF	TGCGCCAGCAGATTGGGACAGATGAACACTGAAGCTTTCTTT
TRBJ1-1	.	.	TRBV20-1	CSSTEMNTEAFF	TGCAGTTCGACGGAAATGAACACTGAAGCTTTCTTT